This T cell receptor beta chain was obtained from a study of T cell clonality in common variable immunodeficiency. Study-level points and caveats: CVID subjects shared fewer TCRbeta clones than healthy controls did. Compared with healthy controls, CVID subjects showed increased TCRbeta clonality, mostly in about a third.

V lost 7 bases and J lost 2, with 10 bases in between. The CDR3 has 13 residues. Per germline, CDR1 MGHRA and CDR2 YSYEKL. The data were produced by immunoSEQ multiplex PCR, yet TCRdb's version contains in-frame clones alone and is incomplete. The profile covers 30,000 to 40,000 clones, none occurring a single time. The sample holds many counts of this clone. No antigen is known for it. The read comes to an end 3 residues before the CDR3 does, leaving the germline J gene to fill in the end. The source of this sequence is a person aged 18 to 70 in good health. The sample comprised peripheral blood mononuclear cells. The chain carries TRBV4-1 and TRBJ2-3; perhaps TRBD1 as D (5 bases). Incomplete CDR3 DNA: TGCGCCAGCACGGACATACTCACAGATACG. Amino acids: CASTDILTDT. From start to end, the CDR3 is CASTDILTDTQYF.